This T cell receptor beta chain came from a study of control samples from healthy donors and cancer patients (TCRdb year 2020). Concerning this clone itself: Its antigen is currently not known. Per-base qualities were not stored, and no clone one base away is much larger.

Library method: the immunoSEQ multiplex PCR assay. Imported from immuneACCESS, the table was reduced by TCRdb to in-frame sequences with V and J called. These copies leave out some clones; in studies compared against another copy, an unresolved V gene accounts for under half, and the cause of the remainder is not known. In this sample the table shows 150,000 to 200,000 clones, around 90% of which occur a single time. The ten most abundant clones make up around 5% of the sample. After removal of 0 bases from V and 8 bases from J, the junction retains 4 bases not matched to a gene. From its cysteine to its phenylalanine, the CDR3 spans 14 amino acids. Of all the DNA, just the CDR3 is kept, 42 bases in frame from base 1. The germline V gene (reference sequence) provides CDR1 LNHDA and CDR2 SQIVND.

The chain is made from TRBV19 and TRBJ2-1; the central 7 bases match TRBD2. The clonotype comes from a woman in her thirties in good health. Material for sequencing was blood. Here the CDR3 is given as CASSIEAGVDEQFF. The DNA reads as follows: TGTGCCAGTAGTATAGAGGCGGGAGTAGATGAGCAGTTCTTC. Full variable domain (CDR3 extended with the reference TRBV19 and TRBJ2-1 proteins): DGGITQSPKYLFRKEGQNVTLSCEQNLNHDAMYWYRQDPGQGLRLIYYSQIVNDFQKGDIAEGYSVSREKKESFPLTVTSAQKNPTAFYLCASSIEAGVDEQFFGPGTRLTVL.